This paragraph reports one T cell receptor beta chain. Germline assignment: CDR1 LGHNT and CDR2 FRNRAP. The CDR3 has 14 amino acids. V lost 9 bases and J lost 0; bases outside the gene matches: 2. Per the study methods: The authors estimated nucleated cell counts from reference gene primer amplification. Produced via immunoSEQ multiplex PCR; TCRdb's table is partial and in-frame only. That table is the source of V, J and clone size, and D and trimming were worked out from the DNA. The table shows some 130,000 clones, with around nine tenths occurring only once. The data originate from a study of blood T cell repertoires in COVID-19. Study in general: Acute and convalescent COVID-19 specimens originated in the United States, Italy and Spain. From T cells, B-cell-depleted T cells, or PBMCs came the material, which was cDNA or gDNA.

The sequencing sample was made of peripheral blood. The sequence was collected from a man aged 50-60 years with active or convalescent COVID-19. The rearrangement uses TRBV12-5 and TRBJ2-6, with 7 bases aligning to TRBD1. CDR3 sequence: CASRDSSGANVLTF. The CDR3 bases are TGTGCTAGCCGGGACAGCTCTGGGGCCAACGTCCTGACTTTC.